This T cell receptor (beta chain) was found in a study of OX40 agonist ivuxolimab in advanced cancers. About the investigation overall: Ivuxolimab was an agonistic, fully human IgG2 monoclonal antibody directed against OX40 (CD134), a costimulatory receptor. Among the roughly 50 dose-escalation patients, some 19 had hepatocellular carcinoma, roughly 15 melanoma, 9 renal cell carcinoma and 9 head and neck cancer. Peripheral TCRbeta sequencing was intended to test whether TCR sequence diversity was altered and clonal T-cell expansion was caused by ivuxolimab. The paper describes the monotherapy dose-escalation part (N of about 57 patients) of the phase I trial of ivuxolimab. Patients were allowed to have had prior anti-PD-1, anti-PD-L1 or anti-CTLA-4 therapy, and around 40% of the dose-escalation patients had previously received checkpoint inhibitors. The dose-escalation cohort was almost 85% male with a mean age of about 60 years, ranging from about 20 to 85. Partial responses occurred in three dose-escalation patients, of whom one had hepatocellular carcinoma and two had cutaneous melanoma. Intravenous ivuxolimab was administered to patients every 2 weeks at six dose levels: 0.01, 0.1, 0.3, 1.5, 3 and 10 mg/kg.

Note on this clone: The antigen this receptor binds is unknown. No much larger clone is present one base from it, and per-base qualities are unavailable.

The study at large found these results: At doses from 0.1 to 3.0 mg/kg, clonal expansion was seen in both CD4+ and CD8+ blood T cells between baseline and week 6. After ivuxolimab, more expanded clones were found on average in CD8+ T cells than in CD4+ T cells. In the 0.1-3.0 mg/kg groups, partial responders were among the patients with the lowest normalized peripheral clonal expansion, particularly in CD8+ T cells. The antigen specificity of the clonally expanded peripheral T cells was not determined. Low levels of normalized T-cell clonal expansion were also seen in some nonresponding patients.

Patients with a history of autoimmune disease or receiving systemic immunosuppression were excluded from the trial. In every dose cohort, peripheral blood was drawn for TCR sequencing at baseline, cycle 4 day 1, and cycle 7 day 1. The samples were taken from a phase I, first-in-human, multicenter, open-label dose-escalation trial of ivuxolimab. Adults with locally advanced or metastatic head and neck squamous cell, hepatocellular, melanoma or renal cell carcinoma were enrolled in the trial. Before TCR sequencing, CD4+ T cells and CD8+ T cells were sorted from peripheral blood as separate populations. To sequence the TCRbeta CDR3 region, genomic DNA was isolated from the sorted cells. TCRbeta CDR3 regions were sequenced using the immunoSEQ Assay. What TCRdb holds here is the immuneACCESS table cut down to in-frame rearrangements. Part of the clones is not present; checked against another copy, under half of the missing clones reflect an unresolved V gene, and the others are unexplained. The sample table shows 65,000 to 75,000 clones, and about 85% are seen once. In total, the top ten clones hold 2% to 2.5% of the sample.

The CDR3 runs 15 residues from the cysteine to the phenylalanine. Solely the CDR3 DNA is kept, with 45 bases framed from the first base. The germline V gene (reference sequence) yields SGHKS for CDR1 and YYEKEE for CDR2. Deletion took 0 bases off V and 3 bases off J, with a span of 12 bases between the germline ends. The source of this sequence is an adult with an advanced solid tumor such as melanoma, head and neck, liver or kidney cancer. The chain joins TRBV5-5 to TRBJ1-1; TRBD1 might be the D gene, on 5 matching bases. Sample: CD4+ or CD8+ T cells sorted from blood, taken in a trial of the OX40 agonist ivuxolimab. The DNA reads as follows: TGTGCCAGCAGCTTGGGCTGGGGGTTGGACACTGAAGCTTTCTTT. Its translation is CASSLGWGLDTEAFF.